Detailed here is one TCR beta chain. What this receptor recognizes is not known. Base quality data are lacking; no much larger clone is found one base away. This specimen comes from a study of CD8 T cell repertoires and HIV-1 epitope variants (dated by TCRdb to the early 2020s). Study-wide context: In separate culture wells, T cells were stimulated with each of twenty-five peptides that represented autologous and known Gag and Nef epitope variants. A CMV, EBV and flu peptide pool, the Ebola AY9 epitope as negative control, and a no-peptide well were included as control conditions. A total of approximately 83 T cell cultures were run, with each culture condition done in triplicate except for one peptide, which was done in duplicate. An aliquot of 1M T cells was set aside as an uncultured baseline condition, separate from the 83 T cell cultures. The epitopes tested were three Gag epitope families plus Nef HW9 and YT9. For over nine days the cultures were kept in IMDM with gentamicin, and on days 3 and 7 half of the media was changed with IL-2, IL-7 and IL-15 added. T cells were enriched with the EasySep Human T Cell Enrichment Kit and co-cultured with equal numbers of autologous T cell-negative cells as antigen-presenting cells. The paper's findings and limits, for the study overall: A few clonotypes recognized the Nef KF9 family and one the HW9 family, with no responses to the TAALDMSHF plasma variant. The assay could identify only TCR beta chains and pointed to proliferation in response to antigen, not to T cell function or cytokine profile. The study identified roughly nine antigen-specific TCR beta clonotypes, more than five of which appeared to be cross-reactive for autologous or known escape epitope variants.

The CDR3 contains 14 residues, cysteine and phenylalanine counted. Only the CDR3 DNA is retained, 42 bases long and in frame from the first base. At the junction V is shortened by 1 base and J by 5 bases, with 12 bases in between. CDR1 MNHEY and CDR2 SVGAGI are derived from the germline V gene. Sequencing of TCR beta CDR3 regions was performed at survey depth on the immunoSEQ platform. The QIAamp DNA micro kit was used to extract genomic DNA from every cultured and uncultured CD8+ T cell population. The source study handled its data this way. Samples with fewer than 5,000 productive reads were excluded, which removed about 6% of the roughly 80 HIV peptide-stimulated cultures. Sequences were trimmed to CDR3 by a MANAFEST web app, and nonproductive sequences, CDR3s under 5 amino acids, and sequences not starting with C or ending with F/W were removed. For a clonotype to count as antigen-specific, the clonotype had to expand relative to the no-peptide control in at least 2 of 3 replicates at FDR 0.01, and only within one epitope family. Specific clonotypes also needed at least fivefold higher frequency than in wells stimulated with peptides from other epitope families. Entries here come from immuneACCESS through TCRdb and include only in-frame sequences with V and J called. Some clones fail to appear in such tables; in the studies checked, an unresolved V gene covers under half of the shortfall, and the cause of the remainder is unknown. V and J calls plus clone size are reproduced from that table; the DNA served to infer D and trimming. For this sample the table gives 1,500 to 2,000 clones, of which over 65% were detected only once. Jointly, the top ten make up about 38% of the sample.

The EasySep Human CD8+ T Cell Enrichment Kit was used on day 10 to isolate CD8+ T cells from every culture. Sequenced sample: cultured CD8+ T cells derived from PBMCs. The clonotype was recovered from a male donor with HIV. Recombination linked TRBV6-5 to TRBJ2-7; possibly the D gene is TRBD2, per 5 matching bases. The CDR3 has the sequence CASSYWRSGDEQYF. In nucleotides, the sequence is TGTGCCAGCAGTTACTGGCGCTCCGGGGACGAGCAGTACTTC.